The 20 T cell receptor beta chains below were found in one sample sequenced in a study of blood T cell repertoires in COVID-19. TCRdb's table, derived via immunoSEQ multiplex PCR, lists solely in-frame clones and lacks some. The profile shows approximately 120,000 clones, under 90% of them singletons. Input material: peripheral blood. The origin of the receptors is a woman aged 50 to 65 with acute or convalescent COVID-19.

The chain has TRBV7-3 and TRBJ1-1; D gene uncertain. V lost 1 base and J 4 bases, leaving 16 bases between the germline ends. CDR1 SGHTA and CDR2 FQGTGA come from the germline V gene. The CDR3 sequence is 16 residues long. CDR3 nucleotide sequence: TGTGCCAGCAGCTTAAGGGTCGGAGGGTTGGGCACTGAAGCTTTCTTT. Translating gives CASSLRVGGLGTEAFF.

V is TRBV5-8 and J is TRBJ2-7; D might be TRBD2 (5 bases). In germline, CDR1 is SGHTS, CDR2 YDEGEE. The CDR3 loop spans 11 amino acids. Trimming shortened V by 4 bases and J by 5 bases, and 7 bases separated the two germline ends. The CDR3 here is CASSPRDEQYF. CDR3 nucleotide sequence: TGTGCCAGCAGCCCGCGGGACGAGCAGTACTTC.

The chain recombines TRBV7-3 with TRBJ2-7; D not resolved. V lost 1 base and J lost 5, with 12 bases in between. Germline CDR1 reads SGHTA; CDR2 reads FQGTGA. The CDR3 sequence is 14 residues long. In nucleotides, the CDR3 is TGTGCCAGCAGCTTAAGGGCCCACTCAGACGAGCAGTACTTC. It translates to CASSLRAHSDEQYF.

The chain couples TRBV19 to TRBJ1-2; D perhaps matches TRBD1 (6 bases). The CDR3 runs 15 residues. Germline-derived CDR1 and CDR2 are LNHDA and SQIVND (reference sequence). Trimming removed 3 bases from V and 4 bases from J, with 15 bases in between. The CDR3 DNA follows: TGTGCCAGTAGTATCCAGGGGCTAACGTCCTATGGCTACACCTTC. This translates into CASSIQGLTSYGYTF.

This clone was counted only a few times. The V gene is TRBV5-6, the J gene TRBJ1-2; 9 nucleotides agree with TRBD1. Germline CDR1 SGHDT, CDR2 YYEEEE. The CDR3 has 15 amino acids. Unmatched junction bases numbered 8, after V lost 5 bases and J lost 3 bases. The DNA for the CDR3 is TGTGCCAGCAGTCGAAGGGACAGGGAATACTATGGCTACACCTTC. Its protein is CASSRRDREYYGYTF.

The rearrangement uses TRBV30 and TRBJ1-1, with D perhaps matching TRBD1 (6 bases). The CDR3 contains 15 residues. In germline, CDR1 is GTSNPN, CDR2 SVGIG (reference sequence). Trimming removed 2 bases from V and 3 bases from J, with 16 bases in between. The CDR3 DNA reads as TGTGCCTGGAGTCCTTGGACAGAAGGGGACACTGAAGCTTTCTTT. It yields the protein CAWSPWTEGDTEAFF.

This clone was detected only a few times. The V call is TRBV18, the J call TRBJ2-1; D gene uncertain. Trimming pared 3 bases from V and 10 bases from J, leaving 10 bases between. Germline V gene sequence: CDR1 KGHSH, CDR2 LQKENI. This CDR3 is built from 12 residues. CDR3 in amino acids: CASSPSPEEQFF. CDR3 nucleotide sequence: TGTGCCAGCTCACCGTCTCCGGAGGAGCAGTTCTTC.

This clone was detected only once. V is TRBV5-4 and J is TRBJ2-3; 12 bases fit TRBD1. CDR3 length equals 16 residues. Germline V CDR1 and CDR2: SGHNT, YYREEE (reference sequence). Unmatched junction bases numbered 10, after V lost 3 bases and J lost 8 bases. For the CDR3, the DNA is TGTGCCAGCAGCTCTCCGGGACAGGGGGCTTGGGGTACGCAGTATTTT. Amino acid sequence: CASSSPGQGAWGTQYF.

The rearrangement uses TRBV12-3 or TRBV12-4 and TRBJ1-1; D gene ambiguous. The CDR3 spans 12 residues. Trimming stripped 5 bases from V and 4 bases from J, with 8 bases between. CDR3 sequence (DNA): TGTGCCAGCAGTCCTAGAGGCACTGAAGCTTTCTTT. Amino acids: CASSPRGTEAFF.

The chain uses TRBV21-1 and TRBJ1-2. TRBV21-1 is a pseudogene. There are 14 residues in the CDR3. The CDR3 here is CASSKVGGDYGYTF. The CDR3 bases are TGTGCCAGCAGCAAAGTCGGAGGGGACTATGGCTACACCTTC.

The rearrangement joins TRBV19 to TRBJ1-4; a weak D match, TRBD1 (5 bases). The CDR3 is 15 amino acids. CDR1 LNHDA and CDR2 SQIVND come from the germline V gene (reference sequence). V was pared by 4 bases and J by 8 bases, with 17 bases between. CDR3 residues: CASSSRQIAGEKLFF. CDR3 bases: TGTGCCAGTAGTAGCAGACAGATCGCCGGGGAAAAACTGTTTTTT.

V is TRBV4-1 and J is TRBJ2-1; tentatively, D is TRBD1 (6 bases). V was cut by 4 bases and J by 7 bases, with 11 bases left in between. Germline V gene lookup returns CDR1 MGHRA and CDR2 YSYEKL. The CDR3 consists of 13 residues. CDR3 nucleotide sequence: TGCGCCAGCAGCCTCCAGGGGTTGAATGAGCAGTTCTTC. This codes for CASSLQGLNEQFF.

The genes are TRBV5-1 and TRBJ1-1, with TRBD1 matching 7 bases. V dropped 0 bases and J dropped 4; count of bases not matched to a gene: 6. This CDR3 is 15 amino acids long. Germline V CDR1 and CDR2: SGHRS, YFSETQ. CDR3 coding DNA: TGCGCCAGCAGCTTGGATGGGACAGTAATCACTGAAGCTTTCTTT. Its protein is CASSLDGTVITEAFF.

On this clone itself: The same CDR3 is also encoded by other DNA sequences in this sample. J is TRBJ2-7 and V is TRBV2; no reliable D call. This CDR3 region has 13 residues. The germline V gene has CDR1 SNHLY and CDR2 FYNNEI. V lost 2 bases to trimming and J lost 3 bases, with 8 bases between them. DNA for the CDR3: TGTGCCAGCAGTGAACAGACGGGCTACGAGCAGTACTTC. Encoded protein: CASSEQTGYEQYF.

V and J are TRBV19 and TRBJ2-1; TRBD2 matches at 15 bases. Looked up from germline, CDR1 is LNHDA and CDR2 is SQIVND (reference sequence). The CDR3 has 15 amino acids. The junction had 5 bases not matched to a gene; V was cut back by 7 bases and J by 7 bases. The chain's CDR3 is CASTPGTSGGNEQFF. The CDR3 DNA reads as TGTGCCAGTACCCCGGGGACTAGCGGGGGGAATGAGCAGTTCTTC.

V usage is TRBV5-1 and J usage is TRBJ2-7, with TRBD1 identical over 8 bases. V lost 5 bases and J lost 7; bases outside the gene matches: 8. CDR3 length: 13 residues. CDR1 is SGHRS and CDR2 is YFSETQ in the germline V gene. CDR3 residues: CASSPGQGWEQYF. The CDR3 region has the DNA TGCGCCAGCAGTCCCGGACAGGGATGGGAGCAGTACTTC. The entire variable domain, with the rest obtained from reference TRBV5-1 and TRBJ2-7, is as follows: KAGVTQTPRYLIKTRGQQVTLSCSPISGHRSVSWYQQTPGQGLQFLFEYFSETQRNKGNFPGRFSGRQFSNSRSEMNVSTLELGDSALYLCASSPGQGWEQYFGPGTRLTVT.

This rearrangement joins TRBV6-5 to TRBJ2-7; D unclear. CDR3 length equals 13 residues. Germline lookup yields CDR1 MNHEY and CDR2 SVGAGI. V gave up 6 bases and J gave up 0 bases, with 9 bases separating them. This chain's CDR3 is CASRQQSSYEQYF. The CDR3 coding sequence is TGTGCCAGCAGGCAACAGAGCTCCTACGAGCAGTACTTC.

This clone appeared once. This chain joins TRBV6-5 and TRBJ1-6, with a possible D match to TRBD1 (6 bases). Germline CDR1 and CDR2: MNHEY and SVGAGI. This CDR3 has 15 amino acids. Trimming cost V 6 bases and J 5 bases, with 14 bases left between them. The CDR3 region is CASSLGQPDNSPLHF. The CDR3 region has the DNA TGTGCCAGCAGCCTCGGACAGCCCGATAATTCACCCCTCCACTTT.

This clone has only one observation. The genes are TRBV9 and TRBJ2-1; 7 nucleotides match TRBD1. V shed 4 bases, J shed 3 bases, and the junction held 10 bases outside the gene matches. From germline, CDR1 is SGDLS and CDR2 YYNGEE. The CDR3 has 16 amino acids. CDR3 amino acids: CASSTGDRVDYNEQFF. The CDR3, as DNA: TGTGCCAGCAGCACTGGAGACAGGGTCGACTACAATGAGCAGTTCTTC.

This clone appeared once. In DNA, the CDR3 is TGCGCCAGCAGCCGAGCCTCCGGGACAGGGTTCTACGAGCAGTACTTC. Protein product: CASSRASGTGFYEQYF. The V and J genes are TRBV5-1 and TRBJ2-7; 9 positions match TRBD1. Trimming removed 4 bases from V and 3 bases from J; junction bases left unmatched: 11. Per germline, CDR1 SGHRS and CDR2 YFSETQ. The CDR3 spans 16 residues. The full variable domain, in which reference TRBV5-1 and TRBJ2-7 provide the parts outside the CDR3, is KAGVTQTPRYLIKTRGQQVTLSCSPISGHRSVSWYQQTPGQGLQFLFEYFSETQRNKGNFPGRFSGRQFSNSRSEMNVSTLELGDSALYLCASSRASGTGFYEQYFGPGTRLTVT.